This TCR beta chain is drawn from a study of PD-1 blockade in classical Hodgkin lymphoma. Study-wide results and caveats: Reasons behind the repertoire differences stay unclear, perhaps disease activity or earlier therapy. TCR diversity in CD4+, not CD8+, cells rose significantly by C4D1.

Note on this clone: Its antigen is as yet unknown.

The table came from immunoSEQ multiplex PCR; TCRdb's copy has only in-frame clones and leaves some out. In the table there are about 28,000 clones, approximately 80% of which are singletons. This CDR3 is 14 amino acids long. Trimming took off 1 base at V and 4 bases at J, with 10 bases between the two ends. Germline CDR1 and CDR2: MGHRA and YSYEKL. The time point denotes: cycle 4 day 1 (C4D1), after five to seven weeks of nivolumab. Every patient experienced relapse after autologous stem cell transplantation, and brentuximab vedotin exposure varied. Magnetic negative selection was used to purify CD4+ T cells from PBMCs that had been thawed.

The TCR comes from a human donor with classical Hodgkin lymphoma. The chain is built from TRBV4-1 and TRBJ1-2; D remains ambiguous. Specimen: CD4+ T cells from blood, collected before the fourth cycle of nivolumab. CDR3 sequence: CASSQGGQSYGYTF. CDR3 nucleotides: TGCGCCAGCAGCCAAGGTGGGCAGAGCTATGGCTACACCTTC.